One sample yielded the 21 T cell receptor beta chains listed below, sequenced in a study of tumor-infiltrating lymphocytes in primary liver carcinoma (dated by TCRdb to 2016 to 2017). The run used an Illumina HiSeq 2500. Starting from roughly 500 ng total RNA, TCRbeta-specific cDNA was produced by reverse transcription with a constant-region primer and ProtoScript II reverse transcriptase. Three nested multiplex PCR rounds, following a slightly modified ARM-PCR procedure, were used to build the TCRbeta libraries. Multiplex TRBV1-TRBV30 forward primers and a Cbeta reverse primer were used in the first two PCR rounds, each of which was run for around 9 cycles. The raw public data were reprocessed by TCRdb itself: fastp quality trimming at Q25, MiXCR clonotype calling, in-frame beta chains only. All rows with the same CDR3 protein become a single entry with the most common DNA and genes. For this sample the table gives 300,000 to 400,000 distinct CDR3 sequences, of which approximately 65% were detected only once. Of the sample, roughly 9% falls within the top ten clones.

Blood RNA was extracted from unsorted whole blood with TRIzol reagent; germline DNA came from the DNeasy Blood & Tissue kit. The sequencing sample was made of peripheral blood. The receptors originated from a man aged 35-49 years with primary liver carcinoma and hepatitis B virus infection.

This clonotype was counted many times. The chain recombines TRBV4-3 with TRBJ2-2; D is possibly TRBD1 (5 bases). The CDR3 contains 14 residues. Germline CDR1 is LGHNA and CDR2 is YSLEER. V gave up 4 bases and J gave up 5 bases, with 11 bases separating them. The CDR3 DNA follows: TGCGCCAGCAGCCGAGGACACCAGACCGGGGAGCTGTTTTTT. This gives the protein CASSRGHQTGELFF.

Details on this clonotype: Since the CDR3 does not end with the conserved phenylalanine or tryptophan, this likely comes from a read error. The rearrangement uses TRBV6-5 and TRBJ2-1; 8 bases are shared with TRBD2. Germline V gene lookup returns CDR1 MNHEY and CDR2 SVGAGI. This CDR3 is 16 amino acids long. V was pared by 3 bases and J by 3 bases, with 7 bases of the junction left unmatched. CDR3 sequence reads: CASSYTAGVGYNEQFL. For the CDR3, the DNA is TGTGCCAGCAGTTATACAGCGGGGGTAGGCTACAATGAGCAGTTCCTC.

On this clonotype itself: The junction does not match germline at one end; this may be a read error. The chain recombines TRBV6-1 with TRBJ2-2; D is possibly TRBD2 (5 bases). Germline V lookup: CDR1 MNHNS, CDR2 SASEGT. The length of the CDR3 is 16 residues. CDR3 sequence reads: CTSSEVTGLYTVELFF. CDR3 in DNA: TGTACCAGCAGTGAAGTAACCGGACTTTACACCGTGGAGCTGTTTTTT.

A remark on this clonotype: A much larger clone sits a single nucleotide away, making a read error possible. V is TRBV12-3 or TRBV12-4 and J is TRBJ2-1, with D possibly TRBD2 on 5 matching bases. With 6 bases removed from V and 9 bases from J, the gap between germline ends came to 15 bases. The CDR3 has 13 amino acids. Here the CDR3 reads CASRLVGAVEQFF. DNA of the CDR3: TGTGCCAGCAGACTAGTGGGAGCGGTTGAGCAGTTCTTC.

A note on this clonotype: This sequence may be a read error, since a much larger clone differs from it by one base. V usage is TRBV5-4 and J usage is TRBJ2-3, with 7 bases fitting TRBD2. Germline V lookup: CDR1 SGHNT, CDR2 YYREEE (reference sequence). The trim removed 3 bases at V and 6 bases at J, leaving 16 bases unmatched. The CDR3 runs to 17 residues. CDR3 in amino acids: CASSSFRREGLRDTQYF. The DNA for the CDR3 is TGTGCCAGCAGCTCTTTCCGGAGGGAGGGCCTTAGGGATACGCAGTATTTT.

This clonotype has a count of ten or more. This rearrangement joins TRBV29-1 to TRBJ1-1; unclear D gene. CDR1 is SQVTM and CDR2 is ANQGSEA in the germline V gene. The CDR3 runs to 13 residues. Trimming took 3 bases from V and 0 from J, leaving 8 bases between them. The CDR3 DNA reads TGCAGCGTTGAGGGTACAGTGAACACTGAAGCTTTCTTT. Protein product: CSVEGTVNTEAFF. The whole variable domain, remainder taken from reference TRBV29-1 and TRBJ1-1, is SAVISQKPSRDICQRGTSLTIQCQVDSQVTMMFWYRQQPGQSLTLIATANQGSEATYESGFVIDKFPISRPNLTFSTLTVSNMSPEDSSIYLCSVEGTVNTEAFFGQGTRLTVV.

As for this clonotype: One base away lies a much larger clone, so this may be a sequencing read error. The chain recombines TRBV4-2 with TRBJ2-1; TRBD2 matches 7 bases. J was trimmed by 7 bases and V by 2 bases; bases with no gene match: 11. This CDR3 comprises 16 residues. Germline assignment: CDR1 LGHNA and CDR2 YNFKEQ. CDR3 region: CASSQSRSGNLNEQFF. The DNA for the CDR3 is TGTGCCAGCAGCCAAAGTCGAAGCGGGAACCTGAATGAGCAGTTCTTC.

With respect to this clonotype: Possible read error: a much larger clone is one base away. The chain joins TRBV28 to TRBJ1-1; D gene ambiguous. The CDR3 extends over 14 amino acids. CDR1 and CDR2 (germline): MDHEN, SYDVKM. V dropped 7 bases and J dropped 3 bases, with 15 bases sitting between them. CDR3: CASTQMAIDTEAFF. In DNA, the CDR3 is TGTGCCAGCACCCAAATGGCGATTGACACTGAAGCTTTCTTT.

Points on this clonotype: Since the CDR3 does not end with the conserved phenylalanine or tryptophan, this likely comes from a read error. The chain is built from TRBV4-1 and TRBJ1-1, with D possibly TRBD1 on 5 matching bases. V lost 0 bases and J lost 0, with 11 bases in between. The CDR3 consists of 16 residues. Germline V lookup: CDR1 MGHRA, CDR2 YSYEKL. The CDR3 DNA is TGCGCCAGCAGCCAAGAGCGAGCAGGGATGAACACTGAAGCTTTCTCT. This gives the protein CASSQERAGMNTEAFS.

V usage is TRBV7-8 and J usage is TRBJ1-5, with a possible D match to TRBD1 (6 bases). The CDR3 extends over 14 amino acids. V was shortened by 6 bases and J by 3 bases, with 12 bases between the two germline ends. From germline, CDR1 is SGHVS and CDR2 FQNEAQ. As DNA, the CDR3 is TGTGCCAGCAGGGCGACAGGAACCAATCAGCCCCAGCATTTT. This codes for CASRATGTNQPQHF. Full variable domain (outside the CDR3, taken from reference TRBV7-8 and TRBJ1-5): GAGVSQSPRYKVAKRGQDVALRCDPISGHVSLFWYQQALGQGPEFLTYFQNEAQLDKSGLPSDRFFAERPEGSVSTLKIQRTQQEDSAVYLCASRATGTNQPQHFGDGTRLSIL.

Of note for this clonotype: This sequence may be a read error, since a much larger clone differs from it by one base. V and J are TRBV7-8 and TRBJ2-4; D is possibly TRBD1 (6 bases). CDR3 length: 13 residues. From germline, CDR1 is SGHVS and CDR2 FQNEAQ. CDR3: CTSSLGQKNIQYF. CDR3 in DNA: TGTACCAGCAGCTTAGGACAGAAAAACATTCAGTACTTC. The full variable domain, in which reference TRBV7-8 and TRBJ2-4 provide the parts outside the CDR3, is GAGVSQSPRYKVAKRGQDVALRCDPISGHVSLFWYQQALGQGPEFLTYFQNEAQLDKSGLPSDRFFAERPEGSVSTLKIQRTQQEDSAVYLCTSSLGQKNIQYFGAGTRLSVL.

On this clonotype itself: A clone one base away is much larger, so this may be a read error. The J gene is TRBJ2-1, the V gene TRBV12-3 or TRBV12-4; 10 bases are a match to TRBD2. This CDR3 comprises 14 residues. CDR3 amino acids: CASRKREGYNEQLF. As DNA, the CDR3 is TGTGCCAGCAGGAAGCGGGAGGGGTACAATGAGCAGTTATTC.

Concerning this clonotype itself: No conserved phenylalanine or tryptophan is present at the end of the CDR3, so a read error is the likely explanation. The rearrangement joins TRBV6-2 or TRBV6-3 to TRBJ2-1; D possibly matches TRBD1 or TRBD2 (5 bases each). V lost 8 bases to trimming and J lost 6 bases, with 11 bases between them. Germline CDR1 and CDR2: MNHEY and SVGEGT. The CDR3 loop spans 12 amino acids. Here the CDR3 DNA reads TGTGCCAGCGGACGGGGCGTCAATGAGCAGTTCTCC. It specifies CASGRGVNEQFS.

In the case of this clonotype: Since a much larger clone is just one base distant, this may be a read error. The V gene is TRBV6-1, the J gene TRBJ2-1; 9 nucleotides agree with TRBD2. The CDR3 loop spans 13 amino acids. CDR1 and CDR2 from the germline V gene are MNHNS and SASEGT. CDR3 loop: CASSAGLANKQFF. Written as DNA, the CDR3 is TGTGCCAGCTCGGCGGGACTAGCCAATAAGCAGTTCTTC.

Worth noting for this clonotype: This may come from a read error, since a much larger clone is one base off. The chain couples TRBV5-4 to TRBJ2-6; D is perhaps TRBD2 (7 bases). The germline gives CDR1 SGHNT, CDR2 YYREEE (reference sequence). The CDR3 extends over 18 amino acids. The CDR3 region is CASTMGGGLSSGANLLTF. The DNA for the CDR3 is TGTGCCAGCACCATGGGAGGGGGGTTAAGCTCTGGGGCCAACCTCCTGACTTTC.

In this sample, this clonotype turned up many times. The chain combines TRBV4-1 with TRBJ2-7; 9 nucleotides agree with TRBD2. The germline gives CDR1 MGHRA, CDR2 YSYEKL. V shed 0 bases and J 8 bases; nucleotides not matched to a gene: 8. The CDR3 runs to 15 residues. As DNA, the CDR3 is TGCGCCAGCAGCCAAGAGTCGGCTAGCGGGAAAAAGCAGTACTTC. It specifies CASSQESASGKKQYF.

About this clonotype itself: A read error is possible here, since a much larger clone lies one base away. The rearrangement links TRBV6-1 to TRBJ2-5, with 8 nucleotides matching TRBD1. The CDR3 extends over 16 amino acids. The germline V gene encodes CDR1 MNHNS and CDR2 SASEGT. The CDR3 region is CAGSVFAGGREETQYF. CDR3 DNA sequence: TGTGCCGGCAGTGTCTTCGCAGGGGGCAGAGAAGAGACCCAGTACTTC.

The rearrangement links TRBV29-1 to TRBJ2-5; TRBD1 matches 10 bases. The V gene's germline CDR1 is SQVTM and CDR2 ANQGSEA. This CDR3 region has 13 residues. V lost 7 bases and J lost 10; bases outside the gene matches: 12. The CDR3 region is CSGQGAKVVIQYF. For the CDR3, the DNA is TGCAGCGGACAGGGGGCGAAAGTAGTGATCCAGTACTTC.

Points on this clonotype: A much larger clone lies one base from this, so it may be a read error. The chain recombines TRBV6-5 with TRBJ1-2, with D maybe TRBD1 (5 bases). CDR1 is MNHEY, CDR2 SVGAGI, per germline. CDR3 length: 15 residues. The CDR3 protein is CATNSAGSMADGYIF. CDR3 bases: TGTGCCACAAACTCCGCAGGGTCGATGGCGGATGGCTACATCTTC.

Concerning this clonotype: A much larger clone is a single base away; this may be a read error. This chain joins TRBV4-1 and TRBJ1-1, with TRBD1 identical over 9 bases. Germline loops: CDR1 MGHRA, CDR2 YSYEKL. V dropped 4 bases and J dropped 7; count of bases not matched to a gene: 13. CDR3 length equals 16 residues. The CDR3 protein is CASSRSWTDRGSEAFF. In DNA, the CDR3 is TGCGCCAGCAGCCGATCCTGGACGGACAGGGGAAGTGAAGCTTTCTTT.

Turning to this clonotype: One base away lies a much larger clone, so this may be a sequencing read error. This sequence joins TRBV5-4 and TRBJ2-2, with D hard to call. V was shortened by 0 bases and J by 4 bases, with 10 bases between the two germline ends. CDR3 length: 15 amino acids. Germline values: CDR1 SGHNT, CDR2 YYREEE (reference sequence). CDR3 amino acids: CASSLDLLITGELFF. The CDR3 DNA follows: TGTGCCAGCAGCTTGGATCTCCTGATCACCGGGGAGCTGTTTTTT.